The 7 T cell receptor beta chains given below trace back to one sample, sequenced in a study of identical twins. Using its own MiXCR run on the 5' RACE reads, TCRdb lists one record per CDR3 protein. Among approximately 260,000 distinct CDR3 sequences listed, over 12% were seen once. Material for sequencing was memory (CD45RO+) T cells sorted from blood. Receptors originate from a woman aged 18-29 years in good health.

This clonotype was detected a few times. The chain employs TRBV3-1 and TRBJ1-2; possible D gene TRBD1, 6 bases. CDR1 is LGHDT, CDR2 YNNKEL, per germline (reference sequence). Trimming removed 6 bases from V and 3 bases from J, with 11 bases in between. The CDR3 is 13 amino acids. CDR3 nucleotide sequence: TGTGCCAGCAGACAGGGTTTAGACTATGGCTACACCTTC. Protein: CASRQGLDYGYTF.

The rearrangement links TRBV10-2 to TRBJ2-5, with 8 bases aligning to TRBD1. V shed 4 bases and J 6 bases; nucleotides not matched to a gene: 10. The germline V gene encodes CDR1 WSHSY and CDR2 SAAADI. CDR3 length: 15 amino acids. Written as DNA, the CDR3 is TGCGCCAGCAGTGGTTTGGGACAGGAGACGAAGACCCAGTACTTC. Protein sequence: CASSGLGQETKTQYF.

J is TRBJ2-6 and V is TRBV2; D possibly corresponds to TRBD2 (6 bases). Germline V gene data show CDR1 as SNHLY and CDR2 as FYNNEI. V dropped 6 bases and J dropped 2 bases, with 14 bases sitting between them. The CDR3 extends over 16 amino acids. CDR3 in DNA: TGTGCCAGCAGGTTAGCGGCATCCCCTGGGGCCAACGTCCTGACTTTC. The encoded protein is CASRLAASPGANVLTF.

At least ten counts were recorded for this clonotype. This chain joins TRBV12-3 or TRBV12-4 and TRBJ2-3, with 8 bases fitting TRBD1. The CDR3 runs to 16 residues. J gave up 4 bases and V 5 bases, and 11 bases lay outside the gene matches. CDR3 amino acids: CASSTVTGVIADTQYF. The CDR3 nucleotides are TGTGCCAGCAGTACCGTGACAGGGGTGATCGCAGATACGCAGTATTTT.

This clonotype was observed a few times. The chain has TRBV6-1 and TRBJ1-1; D might be TRBD1 (5 bases). The CDR3 sequence is 15 residues long. Trimming pared 8 bases from V and 6 bases from J, leaving 22 bases between. Germline V gives CDR1 MNHNS, CDR2 SASEGT. The CDR3 loop is CASSRMGGRSAEAFF. CDR3 sequence (DNA): TGTGCCAGCTCGAGGATGGGGGGTCGTAGCGCTGAAGCTTTCTTT.

This clonotype was observed a handful of times. J is TRBJ1-2 and V is TRBV6-1; D perhaps matches TRBD1 (6 bases). Deletions cut 6 bases from V and 8 bases from J, with 16 bases between. Germline CDR1 is MNHNS and CDR2 is SASEGT. This CDR3 contains 13 residues. CDR3 DNA sequence: TGTGCCAGCAGACCGAACAGGGTGAAGGGCTACACCTTC. Amino acid sequence: CASRPNRVKGYTF.

This clonotype was counted between two and nine times. The CDR3 coding sequence is TGCAGTGTCCCCCTACAGAGCTCCTACAATGAGCAGTTCTTC. It translates to CSVPLQSSYNEQFF. The chain recombines TRBV20-1 with TRBJ2-1; D not certain. The CDR3 has 14 amino acids. CDR1 and CDR2 from the germline V gene are DFQATT and SNEGSKA (reference sequence). V lost 7 bases, J lost 0 bases, and 13 bases lay in between.